These T cell receptor beta chains were read from a single sample in a study of blood T cell repertoires in COVID-19. Assay used: immunoSEQ multiplex PCR; TCRdb lists only in-frame clones, some missing. The data show approximately 310,000 clones, about nine tenths seen once. Sequenced sample: PBMCs or T cells enriched from blood (not recorded which). All receptors come from a man aged 60 to 69 who had recovered from COVID-19. Each CDR3 is given with its conserved first and last residue. A D gene is named only where the DNA matches it firmly.

>-|TRBJ1-1|TRBV6-5
CASSTGGTEAFF
>TRBD1|TRBJ2-5|TRBV5-6
CASSLPGQAKETQYF
>-|TRBJ2-1|TRBV14
CASSQFPQDILFF
>-|TRBJ1-3|TRBV14
CASSQERGTGNTIYF
>TRBD1|TRBJ2-7|TRBV5-1
CASSYGGQGDYEQYF
>TRBD2|TRBJ2-2|TRBV5-4
CASSFVYRSSGYTGELFF
>-|TRBJ1-4|TRBV5-5
CASSYGATNEKLFF
>-|TRBJ1-6|TRBV7-2
CASSLLGSSYNSPLHF
>-|TRBJ1-4|TRBV9
CASSAGHRDEKLFF
>TRBD2|TRBJ2-7|TRBV19
CASSAQAGGYEQYF
>-|TRBJ2-5|TRBV3-1/TRBV3-2
CASSRVPPGQRRETQYF
>-|TRBJ1-4|TRBV2
CASSTTDTNEKLFF
>TRBD1|TRBJ1-1|TRBV5-6
CASSGTGGQTEAFF
>TRBD2|TRBJ2-2|TRBV5-1
CASRFSGLAGAEGMYTGELFF
>-|TRBJ1-1|TRBV10-3
CAISESALTEAFF
>TRBD1|TRBJ1-2|TRBV12-3/TRBV12-4
CASSFGTGRGYTF